This T cell receptor (beta chain) comes out of a study of CD8 T cells in ankylosing spondylitis. Study-wide results and limits: Earlier literature documents some of the motif variants in reactive arthritis synovial fluid and blood. Matched synovial fluid from ankylosing spondylitis patients was reported to be enriched for disease-linked clones.

Germline assignment: CDR1 SQVTM and CDR2 ANQGSEA. The CDR3 is 10 residues long. Trimming removed 6 bases at V and 4 bases at J, with 7 bases between. In its sample, this clonotype was seen many times. As yet, its antigen is unknown. Researchers built TCR beta libraries using quantitative 5'-RACE with molecular barcodes. Each CDR3 protein gets one entry after TCRdb re-called the 5' RACE reads with MiXCR. The sample has about 130,000 distinct CDR3 sequences, roughly 7.3% seen once; the top ten hold 9% to 15%. Sample: blood, either unsorted or a sorted T cell fraction (not recorded which). This chain joins TRBV29-1 and TRBJ2-7; tentative D call: TRBD2 (6 bases). This sequence originates from a male donor with ankylosing spondylitis or in good health (not recorded which). CDR3 nucleotide sequence: TGCAGCGTGGGGGGATACGAGCAGTACTTC. This gives the protein CSVGGYEQYF.